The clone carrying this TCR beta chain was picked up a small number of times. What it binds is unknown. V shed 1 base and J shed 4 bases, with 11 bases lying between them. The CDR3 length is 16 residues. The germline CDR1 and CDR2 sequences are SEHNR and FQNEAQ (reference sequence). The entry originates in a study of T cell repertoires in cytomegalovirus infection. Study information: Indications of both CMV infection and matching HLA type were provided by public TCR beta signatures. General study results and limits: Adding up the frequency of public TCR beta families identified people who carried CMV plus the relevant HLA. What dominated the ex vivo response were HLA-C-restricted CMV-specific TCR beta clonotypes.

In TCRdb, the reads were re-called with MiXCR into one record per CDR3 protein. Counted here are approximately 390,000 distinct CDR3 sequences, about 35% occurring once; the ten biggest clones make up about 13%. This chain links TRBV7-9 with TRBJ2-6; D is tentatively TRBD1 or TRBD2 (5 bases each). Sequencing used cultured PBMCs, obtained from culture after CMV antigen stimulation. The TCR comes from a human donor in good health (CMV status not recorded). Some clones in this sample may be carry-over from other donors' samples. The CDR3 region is CASSLVTGTGANVLTF. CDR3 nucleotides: TGTGCCAGCAGCTTAGTAACGGGGACCGGGGCCAACGTCCTGACTTTC.